This T cell receptor beta chain was retrieved from a study of T cells in Graves' hyperthyroidism and ophthalmopathy. CDR3 length: 12 residues. Trimming shortened V by 2 bases and J by 4 bases, and 5 bases separated the two germline ends. The germline CDR1 and CDR2 sequences are SEHNR and FQNEAQ (reference sequence). It was RNA transcripts that yielded the amplified TCR beta CDR3 regions. During a first-round RT-PCR of the TCR CDR3, the HTBI primer set was used. TCRdb itself ran the multiplex PCR reads through MiXCR, one entry per CDR3 protein. The sample lists approximately 600,000 distinct CDR3 sequences, roughly 13% seen once, with less than 6% in the top ten. Uncontrolled infection, other autoimmune disease, pregnancy or lactation led to exclusion. Every diagnosis used clinical symptoms, serum thyroxine and TRAb, thyroid ultrasound and orbital computed tomography. There are many counts of this clonotype.

The receptor was derived from a woman aged 25 to 45 with Graves' hyperthyroidism that later progressed to Graves' ophthalmopathy. The sequencing sample was made of blood. This chain links TRBV7-9 with TRBJ1-2; D uncertain. The CDR3 spells CASSLTFYGYTF. In DNA form, the CDR3 reads TGTGCCAGCAGCTTAACATTCTATGGCTACACCTTC.